The 7 T cell receptor beta chains listed next were all sequenced from one sample in a study of blood T cells in healthy people across ages. Sample-barcoded 5' priming and a J-beta primer mix drove a second PCR of roughly 6 to 12 cycles. MiXCR was run by TCRdb on the 5' RACE reads, yielding one entry per CDR3 protein. The sample has under 2,000,000 distinct CDR3 sequences, 49% seen once; the top ten hold around 2.1%. Input material: blood. These TCRs come from a woman between 40 and 50 years old in good health.

The rearrangement uses TRBV5-4 and TRBJ2-3; 7 bases map to TRBD1. Trimming removed 0 bases from V and 2 bases from J; junction bases left unmatched: 3. There are 15 residues in the CDR3. CDR1 SGHNT and CDR2 YYREEE come from the germline V gene (reference sequence). In DNA form, the CDR3 reads TGTGCCAGCAGCTTGGTAACAGGGGACACAGATACGCAGTATTTT. Protein sequence: CASSLVTGDTDTQYF. Supplemented by reference TRBV5-4 and TRBJ2-3, the full variable domain reads ETGVTQSPTHLIKTRGQQVTLRCSSQSGHNTVSWYQQALGQGPQFIFQYYREEENGRGNFPPRFSGLQFPNYSSELNVNALELDDSALYLCASSLVTGDTDTQYFGPGTRLTVL.

The chain couples TRBV3-1 to TRBJ1-2; tentative D call: TRBD1 (6 bases). CDR1 LGHDT and CDR2 YNNKEL come from the germline V gene (reference sequence). With 1 base removed from V and 2 bases from J, the gap between germline ends came to 14 bases. The CDR3 loop spans 16 amino acids. CDR3 in DNA: TGTGCCAGCAGCCAAGTAGGTGGCCAGGGGAACTATGGCTACACCTTC. This sequence encodes CASSQVGGQGNYGYTF.

Only a few counts were recorded for this clonotype. This chain uses TRBV7-2 with TRBJ2-4; 8 positions agree with TRBD1. The CDR3 runs 18 residues. V dropped 2 bases and J dropped 1; count of bases not matched to a gene: 10. The V gene's germline CDR1 is SGHTA and CDR2 FQGNSA. The DNA of the CDR3 is TGTGCCAGCAGCTTATTTGACAGGGGAGGTCGGGCCAAAAACATTCAGTACTTC. It translates to CASSLFDRGGRAKNIQYF. Based on the CDR3 plus reference TRBV7-2 and TRBJ2-4, the full variable domain is GAGVSQSPSNKVTEKGKDVELRCDPISGHTALYWYRQSLGQGLEFLIYFQGNSAPDKSGLPSDRFSAERTGGSVSTLTIQRTQQEDSAVYLCASSLFDRGGRAKNIQYFGAGTRLSVL.

This clonotype was recorded a few times. This chain connects TRBV9 to TRBJ1-2; maybe TRBD1 (5 bases). This CDR3 is built from 14 residues. V was clipped by 4 bases and J by 4 bases, with 14 bases between them. The germline CDR1 and CDR2 sequences are SGDLS and YYNGEE. The CDR3 nucleotides read TGTGCCAGCAGCCCCGGGACCGCGGTCTATGGCTACACCTTC. It translates to CASSPGTAVYGYTF.

J is TRBJ2-7 and V is TRBV3-1; the D is unclear. The ends were cut back, 0 bases at V and 3 bases at J, with 9 bases in the middle. Germline V gene data show CDR1 as LGHDT and CDR2 as YNNKEL (reference sequence). CDR3 length equals 14 residues. The DNA for the CDR3 is TGTGCCAGCAGCCAAGACTGTCCCAGCTACGAGCAGTACTTC. Protein product: CASSQDCPSYEQYF.

The chain couples TRBV20-1 to TRBJ2-3; maybe TRBD1 (5 bases). The CDR3 is made up of 12 amino acids. Trimming removed 6 bases at V and 3 bases at J, with 10 bases between. The V gene's germline CDR1 is DFQATT and CDR2 SNEGSKA (reference sequence). CDR3 DNA sequence: TGCAGTGCAAACCAGGGTACAGATACGCAGTATTTT. It codes for CSANQGTDTQYF.

The chain couples TRBV5-1 to TRBJ2-5; the D is unclear. The DNA end lines up better with TRBJ2-7; the J call may be wrong. Looked up from germline, CDR1 is SGHRS and CDR2 is YFSETQ. The CDR3 totals 12 residues. The DNA for the CDR3 is TGCGCCAGCAGTTTGACCCTTGACGAGCAGTACTTC. It specifies CASSLTLDEQYF.